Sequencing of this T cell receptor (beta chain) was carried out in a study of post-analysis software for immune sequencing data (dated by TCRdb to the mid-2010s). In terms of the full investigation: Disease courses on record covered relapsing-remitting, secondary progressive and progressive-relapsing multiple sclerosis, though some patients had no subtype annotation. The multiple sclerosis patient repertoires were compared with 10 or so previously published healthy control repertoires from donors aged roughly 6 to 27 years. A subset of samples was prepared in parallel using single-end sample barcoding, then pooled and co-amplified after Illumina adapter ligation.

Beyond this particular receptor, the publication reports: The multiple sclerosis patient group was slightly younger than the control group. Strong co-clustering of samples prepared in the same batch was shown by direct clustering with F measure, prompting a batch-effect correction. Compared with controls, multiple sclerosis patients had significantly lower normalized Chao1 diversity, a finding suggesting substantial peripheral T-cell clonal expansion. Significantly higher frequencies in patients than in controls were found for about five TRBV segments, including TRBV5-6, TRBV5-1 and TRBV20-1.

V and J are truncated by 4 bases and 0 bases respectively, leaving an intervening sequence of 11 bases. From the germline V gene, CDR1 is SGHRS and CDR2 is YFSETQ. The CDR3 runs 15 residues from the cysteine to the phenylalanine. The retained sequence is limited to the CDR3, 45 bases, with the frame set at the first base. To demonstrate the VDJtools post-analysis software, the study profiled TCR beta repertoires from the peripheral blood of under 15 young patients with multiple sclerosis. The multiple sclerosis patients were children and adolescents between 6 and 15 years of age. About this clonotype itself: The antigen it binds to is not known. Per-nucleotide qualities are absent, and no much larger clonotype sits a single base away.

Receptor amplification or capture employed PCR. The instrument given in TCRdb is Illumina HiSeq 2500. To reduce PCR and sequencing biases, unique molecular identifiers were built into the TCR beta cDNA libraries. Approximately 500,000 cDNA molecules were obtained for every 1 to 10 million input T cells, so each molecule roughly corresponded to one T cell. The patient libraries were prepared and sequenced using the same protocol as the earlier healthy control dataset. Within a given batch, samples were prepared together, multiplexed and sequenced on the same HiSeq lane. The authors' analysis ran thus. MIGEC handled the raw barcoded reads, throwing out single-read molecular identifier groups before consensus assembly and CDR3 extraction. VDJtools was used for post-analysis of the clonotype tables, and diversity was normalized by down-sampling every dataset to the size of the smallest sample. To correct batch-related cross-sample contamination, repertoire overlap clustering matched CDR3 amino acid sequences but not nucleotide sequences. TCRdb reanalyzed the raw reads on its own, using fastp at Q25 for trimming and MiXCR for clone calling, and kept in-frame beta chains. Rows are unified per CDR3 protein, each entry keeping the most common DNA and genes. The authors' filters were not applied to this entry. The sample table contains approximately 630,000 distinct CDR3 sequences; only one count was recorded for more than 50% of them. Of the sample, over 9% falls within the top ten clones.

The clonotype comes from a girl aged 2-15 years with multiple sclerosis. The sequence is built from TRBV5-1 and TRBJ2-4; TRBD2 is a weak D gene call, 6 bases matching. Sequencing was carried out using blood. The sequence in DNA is TGCGCCAGCAGCCGTAGCGGAGGAGCCAAAAACATTCAGTACTTC. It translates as CASSRSGGAKNIQYF.